Listed below are T cell receptor beta chains from one sample, sequenced in a study of cytomegalovirus exposure and HLA in healthy donors. TCRdb's copy holds only in-frame clones and misses some; the assay was immunoSEQ multiplex PCR. Of roughly 90,000 clones listed, 65% to 90% were seen once; the top ten hold 3% to 4%. The sequencing input was PBMCs. The receptors shown here come from a man aged 25 to 45 in good health and CMV-seropositive. The CDR3 runs from the conserved cysteine through the conserved F or W. The order of the fields is J gene, V gene, CDR3 protein.

TRBJ1-4	TRBV6-5	CASSSRAGQNEKLFF
-	TRBV28	CASAGTGESYEQYF
TRBJ2-7	TRBV4-1	CASSQGDYYEQYF
TRBJ2-2	TRBV18	CASSPNSGGARTGELFF
TRBJ1-2	TRBV30	CAWSGVPFPYGYTF
TRBJ2-1	TRBV29-1	CSATPGGFHNEQFF
TRBJ2-4	TRBV19	CASSPRDLLNIQYF
TRBJ2-7	TRBV4-1	CASSPGVAGTYEQYF
TRBJ1-2	TRBV10-3	CAISLDRILGGYTF
TRBJ2-7	TRBV6-7	CASSKTSGIPYEQYF
TRBJ1-1	TRBV7-2	CASRAGTVNTEAFF
TRBJ2-2	TRBV28	CAAGLGGNTGELFF
TRBJ2-1	TRBV28	CASTTNSYNEQFF
TRBJ2-7	TRBV5-1	CASSLDDGGRGAEQYF
TRBJ2-5	TRBV7-9	CSSSLMRAGIQETQYF
TRBJ2-2	TRBV5-1	CASSSTGTVGTGELFF
TRBJ2-3	TRBV29-1	CSVSLAGGPDTQYF
TRBJ1-2	TRBV7-8	CASSLAGQGGGYTF
TRBJ1-1	TRBV6-1	CASSDQQATNTEAFF
TRBJ2-3	TRBV5-1	CASSLRPTPSGVSGTDTQYF
TRBJ2-7	TRBV5-1	CASSLGGRYEQYF
TRBJ2-1	TRBV29-1	CSVYRGSRDEQFF
TRBJ2-5	TRBV4-3	CASSQEVVGSGGETQYF
TRBJ2-1	TRBV28	CASSWGQAYNEQFF
TRBJ1-1	TRBV6-1	CASSLGHAEAFF
TRBJ1-2	TRBV9	CASGDNYGYTF
TRBJ2-2	TRBV18	CASSPFTGQANTGELFF
TRBJ2-2	TRBV2	CASSDTGGPSTGELFF
TRBJ2-1	TRBV7-2	CASSPRGAGGPISNEQFF
TRBJ2-1	TRBV5-1	CASSSLGGSSYNEQFF
TRBJ1-2	TRBV10-2	CASSVPGQGNYGYTF
TRBJ2-5	TRBV30	CAWSDGLAGGKGETQYF
TRBJ1-5	TRBV10-3	CAIRTGTGDGNQPQHF
TRBJ2-7	TRBV5-6	CASTSTGTYEQYF
TRBJ2-5	TRBV2	CASSGQGWETQYF
TRBJ2-4	TRBV7-8	CASSRDGTKNIQYF
TRBJ2-7	TRBV29-1	CSVGSGTGDREQYF
TRBJ2-4	TRBV2	CASENRQGAPKNIQYF
TRBJ2-2	TRBV6-1	CASSVRAGTGELFF
TRBJ1-5	TRBV28	CASSSGQGASQPQHF
TRBJ1-2	TRBV6-6	CASSRTGGNYGYTF
TRBJ2-2	TRBV6-1	CASSDGTGPTGELFF
TRBJ1-4	TRBV10-3	CAISGTNEKLFF
TRBJ1-2	TRBV6-5	CASSYLSGTGFSYTF
TRBJ1-6	TRBV28	CASSFREILDSPLHF
TRBJ1-1	TRBV6-5	CASSYIRNTEAFF
TRBJ2-2	TRBV29-1	CSVLFRTSNTGELFF
TRBJ1-5	TRBV30	CAWGPDRGARQPQHF
TRBJ1-1	TRBV10-3	CAISESSRYRGLVTEAFF
TRBJ2-7	TRBV2	CASNPSGLYEQYF
TRBJ1-2	TRBV15	CATSKPGQGSLYGYTF
TRBJ1-6	TRBV20-1	CSASPNSPLHF
TRBJ2-2	TRBV6-6	CASRQGQGMTGELFF
TRBJ2-2	TRBV6-1	CASTLGGELFF
TRBJ2-5	TRBV11-3	CASSTSQGGSETQYF
TRBJ2-5	TRBV6-1	CASTHRIAGGETQYF
TRBJ2-1	TRBV2	CASRPDSLVNEQFF